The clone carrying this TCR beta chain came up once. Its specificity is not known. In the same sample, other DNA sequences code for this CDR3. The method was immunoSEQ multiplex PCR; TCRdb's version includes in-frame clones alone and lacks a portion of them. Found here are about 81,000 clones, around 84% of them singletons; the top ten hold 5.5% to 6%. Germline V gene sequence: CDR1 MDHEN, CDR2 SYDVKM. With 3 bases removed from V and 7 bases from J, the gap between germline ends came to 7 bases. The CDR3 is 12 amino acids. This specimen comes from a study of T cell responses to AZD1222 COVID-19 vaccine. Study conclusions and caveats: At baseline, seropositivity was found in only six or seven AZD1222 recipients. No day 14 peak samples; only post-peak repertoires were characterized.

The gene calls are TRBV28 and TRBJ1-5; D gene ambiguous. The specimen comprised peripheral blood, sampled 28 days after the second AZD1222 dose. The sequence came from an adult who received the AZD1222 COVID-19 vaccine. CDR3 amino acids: CASSLSGQPQHF. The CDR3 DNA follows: TGTGCCAGCAGTTTGAGCGGGCAGCCCCAGCATTTT.